Shown below are 26 T cell receptor beta chains from a single sample sequenced in a study of blood T cell repertoires in COVID-19. Here immunoSEQ multiplex PCR was the method, and the copy in TCRdb shows in-frame clones only, minus some. The table shows about 98,000 clones, with approximately 81% occurring only once. What was sequenced was peripheral blood. All receptors come from a man aged 55-75 years with acute or convalescent COVID-19.

This clone occurred many times. The CDR3 is CASNRGDTEAFF. CDR3 nucleotides: TGTGCCAGCAACAGGGGGGACACTGAAGCTTTCTTT. This chain uses TRBV6-5 with TRBJ1-1; 8 positions match TRBD1. The CDR3 is made up of 12 amino acids. CDR1 is MNHEY and CDR2 is SVGAGI in the germline V gene. V gave up 7 bases and J gave up 3 bases; unmatched junction bases: 1.

This chain's CDR3 is CASSYAARPPDTQYF. CDR3 nucleotides: TGTGCCAGCAGTTACGCAGCGAGACCTCCAGATACGCAGTATTTT. The genes are TRBV6-5 and TRBJ2-3; D not resolved. The V gene's germline CDR1 is MNHEY and CDR2 SVGAGI. Trimming stripped 2 bases from V and 4 bases from J, with 13 bases between. This CDR3 comprises 15 residues.

About this clone itself: The sample holds other DNA sequences that translate to the same CDR3. V usage is TRBV7-2 and J usage is TRBJ2-5, with TRBD2 matching 7 bases. Per the germline V gene, CDR1 is SGHTA and CDR2 is FQGNSA. The V gene end was trimmed by 1 base and the J gene end by 5 bases; junction bases not matched to a gene: 4. The length of the CDR3 is 14 residues. CDR3 amino acids: CASSLGGGGETQYF. The CDR3 DNA reads as TGTGCCAGCAGCTTAGGTGGGGGAGGGGAGACCCAGTACTTC.

This chain links TRBV3-1 (or the pseudogene TRBV3-2) with TRBJ2-5; 8 bases align to TRBD1. CDR3 length: 13 residues. V lost 6 bases and J lost 5; bases outside the gene matches: 5. Germline assignment: CDR1 LGHDT and CDR2 YNNKEL (reference sequence). CDR3 loop: CASRTGGLETQYF. As DNA, the CDR3 is TGTGCCAGCAGAACAGGGGGGCTGGAGACCCAGTACTTC.

J is TRBJ2-2 and V is TRBV2, with D perhaps matching TRBD1 (6 bases). The ends were cut back, 5 bases at V and 1 base at J, with 11 bases in the middle. Germline lookup yields CDR1 SNHLY and CDR2 FYNNEI. The CDR3 consists of 15 residues. Written as DNA, the CDR3 is TGTGCCAGCAGTTTGGAACAGGGGAACACCGGGGAGCTGTTTTTT. Its protein is CASSLEQGNTGELFF.

This clone was seen only once. The gene calls are TRBV9 and TRBJ1-1, with D possibly matching TRBD1 (6 bases). Germline V CDR1 and CDR2: SGDLS, YYNGEE. This CDR3 is 14 amino acids long. Between the trimmed V and J ends, which lost 2 bases and 3 bases, there was a span of 11 bases. Here the CDR3 reads CASSVRGWDTEAFF. CDR3 coding DNA: TGTGCCAGCAGCGTCAGGGGATGGGACACTGAAGCTTTCTTT.

This clone was counted a few times. The V gene is TRBV10-2, the J gene TRBJ2-5; TRBD2 matches 9 bases. This CDR3 has 14 residues. CDR1 WSHSY and CDR2 SAAADI come from the germline V gene. After removal of 7 bases from V and 9 bases from J, the junction contained 12 bases not matched to a gene. This chain's CDR3 is CASMARREGVSQYF. The CDR3 DNA sequence: TGCGCCAGCATGGCTCGGCGGGAGGGGGTGTCCCAGTACTTC.

V is TRBV5-1 and J is TRBJ2-7; 10 nucleotides align to TRBD1. Unmatched junction bases numbered 4, after V lost 1 base and J lost 0 bases. The CDR3 has 16 amino acids. From germline, CDR1 is SGHRS and CDR2 YFSETQ. CDR3 in amino acids: CASSLSGTGVSYEQYF. The CDR3 DNA is TGCGCCAGCAGCTTGTCGGGGACAGGGGTCTCCTACGAGCAGTACTTC.

The V gene is TRBV7-2, the J gene TRBJ2-7, with TRBD1 matching over 9 bases. Germline assignment: CDR1 SGHTA and CDR2 FQGNSA. The ends lost 6 bases at V and 0 bases at J; junction bases unmatched: 3. CDR3 size: 14 residues. The CDR3 sequence is CASRPDRGSYEQYF. The CDR3, as DNA: TGTGCCAGCAGACCGGACAGGGGCTCCTACGAGCAGTACTTC.

J is TRBJ2-1 and V is TRBV15, with D unclear. Germline assignment: CDR1 LNHNV and CDR2 YYDKDF (reference sequence). This CDR3 region has 17 residues. Trimming took off 0 bases at V and 0 bases at J, with 12 bases between the two ends. CDR3 DNA: TGTGCCACCAGCAGAGATGTGGCAGCTAGCTCCTACAATGAGCAGTTCTTC. It is translated as CATSRDVAASSYNEQFF.

This clone was found a few times. The chain carries TRBV4-3 and TRBJ2-1, with 13 bases identical to TRBD2. The V gene's germline CDR1 is LGHNA and CDR2 YSLEER. With V trimmed by 0 bases and J by 1 base, 3 bases remained unmatched. The CDR3 extends over 18 amino acids. CDR3 in DNA: TGCGCCAGCAGCCAAGAACTAGCGGGAGGGCCATCCTACAATGAGCAGTTCTTC. This translates into CASSQELAGGPSYNEQFF.

CDR3 loop: CSAPRGDTQYF. The CDR3, as DNA: TGCAGTGCTCCTAGGGGAGATACGCAGTATTTT. The V and J genes are TRBV20-1 and TRBJ2-3; a weak D match, TRBD1 (5 bases). CDR3 length: 11 residues. Trimming shortened V by 5 bases and J by 5 bases, and 8 bases separated the two germline ends. Per the germline V gene, CDR1 is DFQATT and CDR2 is SNEGSKA (reference sequence).

The V gene is TRBV24-1, the J gene TRBJ1-1, with TRBD1 as a possible D gene (6 bases). The germline V gene encodes CDR1 KGHDR and CDR2 SFDVKD. The CDR3 length is 13 residues. V was clipped by 6 bases and J by 4 bases, with 11 bases between them. The CDR3 DNA follows: TGTGCCACCAGTCGAACAGGGTCCACTGAAGCTTTCTTT. As protein: CATSRTGSTEAFF.

This clone was seen at least ten times. The chain links TRBV4-1 to TRBJ2-1; D not resolved. The CDR3 totals 16 residues. Germline V lookup: CDR1 MGHRA, CDR2 YSYEKL. V was pared by 0 bases and J by 0 bases, with 9 bases between. As DNA, the CDR3 is TGCGCCAGCAGCCAAGAGAGGCAGAACTCCTACAATGAGCAGTTCTTC. Amino acid sequence: CASSQERQNSYNEQFF.

The J gene is TRBJ2-1, the V gene TRBV24-1; D possibly corresponds to TRBD2 (5 bases). CDR1 is KGHDR, CDR2 SFDVKD, per germline. Deletions cut 4 bases from V and 5 bases from J, with 11 bases between. The CDR3 length is 14 residues. CDR3 nucleotides: TGTGCCACCAGTGACCCGGACGGGAACAATGAGCAGTTCTTC. Translation gives CATSDPDGNNEQFF.

The chain has TRBV5-1 and TRBJ1-1; D is unclear. CDR3 length: 14 residues. V lost 2 bases and J 1 base, leaving 9 bases between the germline ends. Germline V gene lookup returns CDR1 SGHRS and CDR2 YFSETQ. CDR3 residues: CASSLSGPNTEAFF. The CDR3, as DNA: TGCGCCAGCAGCTTATCGGGTCCGAACACTGAAGCTTTCTTT.

CDR3 coding DNA: TGTGCCAGCAGTTCCAACTACGAGCAGTACGTC. This encodes CASSSNYEQYV. This sequence joins TRBV28 and TRBJ2-7; D gene ambiguous. Per the germline V gene, CDR1 is MDHEN and CDR2 is SYDVKM. The CDR3 spans 11 residues. V was cut by 4 bases and J by 3 bases, with 4 bases left in between.

V and J are TRBV4-3 and TRBJ2-3; tentative D call: TRBD2 (5 bases). CDR3 length: 16 residues. V was trimmed by 4 bases and J by 0 bases, leaving 14 bases between them. Germline-derived CDR1 and CDR2 are LGHNA and YSLEER. CDR3 sequence: CASSLQRSASTDTQYF. CDR3 DNA: TGCGCCAGCAGCCTTCAGCGGTCCGCTAGCACAGATACGCAGTATTTT.

In its sample, this clone was seen a few times. V and J are TRBV2 and TRBJ1-6; 7 positions agree with TRBD1. The germline CDR1 and CDR2 sequences are SNHLY and FYNNEI. The CDR3 is 14 amino acids. Trimming removed 4 bases from V and 6 bases from J; junction bases left unmatched: 3. The CDR3: CASSVGQLNSPLHF. Written as DNA, the CDR3 is TGTGCCAGCAGTGTGGGACAGCTTAATTCACCCCTCCACTTT.

The chain couples TRBV15 to TRBJ2-1; TRBD2 matches 8 bases. The CDR3 length is 13 residues. Germline-derived CDR1 and CDR2 are LNHNV and YYDKDF (reference sequence). Germline trimming cut 9 bases from V and 9 bases from J; bases unmatched to any gene: 10. CDR3 sequence reads: CATQLAGGAEQFF. The CDR3 DNA is TGTGCCACTCAACTGGCGGGAGGAGCTGAGCAGTTCTTC. Supplemented by reference TRBV15 and TRBJ2-1, the full variable domain reads DAMVIQNPRYQVTQFGKPVTLSCSQTLNHNVMYWYQQKSSQAPKLLFHYYDKDFNNEADTPDNFQSRRPNTSFCFLDIRSPGLGDTAMYLCATQLAGGAEQFFGPGTRLTVL.

The chain recombines TRBV5-5 with TRBJ1-4; D unresolved. Germline V lookup: CDR1 SGHKS, CDR2 YYEKEE (reference sequence). V was cut by 0 bases and J by 8 bases, with 5 bases left in between. CDR3 length equals 12 residues. The CDR3 loop reads CASSLEEEKLFF. The CDR3 DNA follows: TGTGCCAGCAGCTTGGAGGAGGAAAAACTGTTTTTT.

V usage is TRBV30 and J usage is TRBJ1-6; D is unclear. This CDR3 comprises 14 residues. V was cut by 2 bases and J by 5 bases, with 10 bases left in between. From germline, CDR1 is GTSNPN and CDR2 SVGIG (reference sequence). The chain's CDR3 is CAWSRRGNNSPLHF. CDR3 in DNA: TGTGCCTGGAGTCGGCGGGGAAATAATTCACCCCTCCACTTT.

This clone has only one observation. V is TRBV25-1 and J is TRBJ1-4, with 9 bases identical to TRBD1. Germline V CDR1 and CDR2: MGHDK, SYGVNS. The CDR3 is made up of 17 amino acids. Trimming cost V 5 bases and J 6 bases; bases outside gene matches: 13. CDR3 in amino acids: CASSPLGTGPKDEKLFF. The CDR3 DNA is TGTGCCAGCAGTCCCCTGGGGACAGGGCCGAAAGATGAAAAACTGTTTTTT. The variable domain in full, completed from reference TRBV25-1 and TRBJ1-4, reads EADIYQTPRYLVIGTGKKITLECSQTMGHDKMYWYQQDPGMELHLIHYSYGVNSTEKGDLSSESTVSRIRTEHFPLTLESARPSHTSQYLCASSPLGTGPKDEKLFFGSGTQLSVL.

The chain is built from TRBV6-5 and TRBJ2-5; 13 nucleotides align to TRBD2. CDR3 size: 14 residues. Losses at the gene ends were 6 bases for V and 4 bases for J; bases not matched to a gene: 2. CDR1 and CDR2 from the germline V gene are MNHEY and SVGAGI. For the CDR3, the DNA is TGTGCCAGCAGCCGACTAGCGGGGGGAGAGACCCAGTACTTC. Its translation: CASSRLAGGETQYF.

The J gene is TRBJ2-7, the V gene TRBV29-1, with D possibly TRBD2 on 6 matching bases. The V gene's germline CDR1 is SQVTM and CDR2 ANQGSEA. Trimming removed 4 bases from V and 3 bases from J, with 19 bases in between. The length of the CDR3 is 15 residues. This CDR3 reads CSVGRGRELFYEQYV. CDR3 in DNA: TGCAGCGTTGGACGAGGTCGGGAGCTATTCTACGAGCAGTACGTC.

The J gene is TRBJ1-5, the V gene TRBV27, with D perhaps TRBD1 (6 bases). V lost 6 bases and J 3 bases, leaving 12 bases between the germline ends. The CDR3 runs to 14 residues. In germline, CDR1 is MNHEY, CDR2 SMNVEV (reference sequence). The DNA for the CDR3 is TGTGCCAGCAGACCGGGACACTTCAATCAGCCCCAGCATTTT. Protein sequence: CASRPGHFNQPQHF.